One T cell receptor (beta chain) is described in this entry. Its target is not known. With sequencing, the targeted depth ranged from 1 in 200,000 to 1 in 1 million T cells. Measured with immunoSEQ multiplex PCR; TCRdb has only the in-frame clones, and not every one. The top ten clones hold roughly 15% of a sample with around 250,000 clones, 70% of them seen once. Germline V CDR1 and CDR2: SQVTM, ANQGSEA. This CDR3 region has 10 residues. Trimming left V 5 bases short and J 6 bases short, with 7 bases between. The data derive from a study of cytotoxic CD8 clonotypes in ibrutinib-treated CLL. Study context: The cohort had about 10 relapsed/refractory and roughly 15 treatment-naive patients, fewer than 18 IGHV unmutated. General study points: Different sampling times were used for sustained-remission and progressing patients.

The chain employs TRBV29-1 and TRBJ1-2; D call uncertain. This material consisted of PBMCs, taken after 24 months of ibrutinib treatment. This clonotype originated in a human donor with chronic lymphocytic leukemia. The CDR3: CSVPGNGYTF. The CDR3 region has the DNA TGCAGCGTTCCAGGAAATGGCTACACCTTC.